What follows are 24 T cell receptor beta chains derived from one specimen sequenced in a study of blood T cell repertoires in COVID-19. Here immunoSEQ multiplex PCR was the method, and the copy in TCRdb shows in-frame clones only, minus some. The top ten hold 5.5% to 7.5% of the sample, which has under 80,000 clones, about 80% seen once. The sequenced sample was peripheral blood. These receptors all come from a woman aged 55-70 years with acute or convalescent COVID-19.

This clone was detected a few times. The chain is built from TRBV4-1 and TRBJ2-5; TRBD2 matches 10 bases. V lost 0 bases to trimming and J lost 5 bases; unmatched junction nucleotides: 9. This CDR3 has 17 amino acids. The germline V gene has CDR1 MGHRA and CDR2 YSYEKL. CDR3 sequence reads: CASSQDPSGGAGETQYF. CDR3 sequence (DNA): TGCGCCAGCAGCCAAGACCCCAGCGGGGGGGCCGGGGAGACCCAGTACTTC.

The CDR3, as DNA: TGTGCCAGCAGCTTAGAAGGGGGTTCAGGGACCCAGTACTTC. Translated, it gives CASSLEGGSGTQYF. J is TRBJ2-5 and V is TRBV11-2; possible D gene TRBD1, 6 bases. With 0 bases removed from V and 7 bases from J, the gap between germline ends came to 12 bases. This CDR3 comprises 14 residues. Germline V gene data show CDR1 as SGHAT and CDR2 as FQNNGV.

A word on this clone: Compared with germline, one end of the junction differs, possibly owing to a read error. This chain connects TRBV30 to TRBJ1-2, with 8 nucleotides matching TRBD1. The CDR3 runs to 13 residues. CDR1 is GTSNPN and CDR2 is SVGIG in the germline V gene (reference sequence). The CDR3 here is CARSTGGLYGYTF. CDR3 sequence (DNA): TGTGCCCGGAGTACAGGGGGGCTCTATGGCTACACCTTC.

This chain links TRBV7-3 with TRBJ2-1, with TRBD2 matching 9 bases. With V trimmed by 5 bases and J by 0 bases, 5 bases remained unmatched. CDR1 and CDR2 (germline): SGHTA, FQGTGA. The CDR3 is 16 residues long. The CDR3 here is CASSQISGSSYNEQFF. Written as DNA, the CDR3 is TGTGCCAGCAGCCAAATTAGCGGGAGCTCCTACAATGAGCAGTTCTTC.

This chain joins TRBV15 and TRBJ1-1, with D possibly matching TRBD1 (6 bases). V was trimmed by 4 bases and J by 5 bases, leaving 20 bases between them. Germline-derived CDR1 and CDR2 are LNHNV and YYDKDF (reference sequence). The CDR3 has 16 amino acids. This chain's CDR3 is CATSNRDTYRGTEAFF. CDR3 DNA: TGTGCCACCAGCAATCGGGACACCTACCGAGGGACTGAAGCTTTCTTT. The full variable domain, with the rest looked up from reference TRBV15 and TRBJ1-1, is DAMVIQNPRYQVTQFGKPVTLSCSQTLNHNVMYWYQQKSSQAPKLLFHYYDKDFNNEADTPDNFQSRRPNTSFCFLDIRSPGLGDTAMYLCATSNRDTYRGTEAFFGQGTRLTVV.

The CDR3 DNA reads as TGCAGTGCTAGTCCGGGACTAGCGGGGGGACAGTACTTC. This translates into CSASPGLAGGQYF. The V gene is TRBV20-1, the J gene TRBJ2-4; 15 bases line up with TRBD2. CDR1 DFQATT and CDR2 SNEGSKA come from the germline V gene (reference sequence). The V and J ends lost 3 bases and 13 bases, in that order; junction bases with no gene match: 4. The CDR3 runs to 13 residues.

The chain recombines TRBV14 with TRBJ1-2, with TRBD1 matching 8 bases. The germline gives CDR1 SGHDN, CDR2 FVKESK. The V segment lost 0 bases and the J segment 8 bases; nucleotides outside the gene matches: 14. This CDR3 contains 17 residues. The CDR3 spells CASSQDHHIGQGGGYTF. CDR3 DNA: TGTGCCAGCAGCCAAGATCACCATATCGGACAGGGAGGAGGCTACACCTTC.

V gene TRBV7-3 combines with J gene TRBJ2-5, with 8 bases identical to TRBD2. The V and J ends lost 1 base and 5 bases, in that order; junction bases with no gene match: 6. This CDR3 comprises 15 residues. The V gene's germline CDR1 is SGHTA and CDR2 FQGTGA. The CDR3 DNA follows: TGTGCCAGCAGCTTAAAGGGCGGGGGGCAGGAGACCCAGTACTTC. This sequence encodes CASSLKGGGQETQYF.

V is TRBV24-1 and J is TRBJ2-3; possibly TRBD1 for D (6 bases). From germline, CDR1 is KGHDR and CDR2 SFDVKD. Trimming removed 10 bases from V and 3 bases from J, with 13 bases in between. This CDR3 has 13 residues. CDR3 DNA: TGTGCCACGGCGGCAGGGGCTACAGATACGCAGTATTTT. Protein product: CATAAGATDTQYF.

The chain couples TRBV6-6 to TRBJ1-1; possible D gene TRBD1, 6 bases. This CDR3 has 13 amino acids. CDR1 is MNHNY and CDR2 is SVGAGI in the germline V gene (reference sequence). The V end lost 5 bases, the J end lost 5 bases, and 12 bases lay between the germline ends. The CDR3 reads CASSLRGPTEAFF. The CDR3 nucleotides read TGTGCCAGCAGTCTCAGGGGCCCGACTGAAGCTTTCTTT.

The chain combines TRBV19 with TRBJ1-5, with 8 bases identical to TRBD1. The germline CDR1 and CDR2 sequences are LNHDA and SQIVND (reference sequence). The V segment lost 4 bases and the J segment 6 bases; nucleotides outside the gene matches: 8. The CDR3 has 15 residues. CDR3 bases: TGTGCCAGTAGTACAGGACAGGGCGGCGGTCAGCCCCAGCATTTT. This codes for CASSTGQGGGQPQHF.

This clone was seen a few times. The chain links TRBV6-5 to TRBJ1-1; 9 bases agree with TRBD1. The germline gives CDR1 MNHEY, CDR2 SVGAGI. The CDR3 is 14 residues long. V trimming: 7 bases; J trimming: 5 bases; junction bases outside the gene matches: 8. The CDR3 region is CASTQDRGTTEAFF. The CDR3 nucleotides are TGTGCCAGCACGCAGGACAGGGGAACTACTGAAGCTTTCTTT.

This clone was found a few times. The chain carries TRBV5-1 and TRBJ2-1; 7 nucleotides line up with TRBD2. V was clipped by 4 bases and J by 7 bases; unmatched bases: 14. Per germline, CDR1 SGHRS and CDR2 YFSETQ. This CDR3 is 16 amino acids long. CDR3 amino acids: CASSQRTTGTTNEQFF. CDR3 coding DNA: TGCGCCAGCAGCCAAAGAACAACCGGGACTACGAATGAGCAGTTCTTC.

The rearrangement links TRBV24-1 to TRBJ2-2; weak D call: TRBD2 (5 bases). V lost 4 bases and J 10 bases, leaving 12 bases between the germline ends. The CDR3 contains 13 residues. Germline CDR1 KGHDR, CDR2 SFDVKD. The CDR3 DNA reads TGTGCCACCAGTGACCCGGACTCTACGGAGCTGTTTTTT. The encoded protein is CATSDPDSTELFF.

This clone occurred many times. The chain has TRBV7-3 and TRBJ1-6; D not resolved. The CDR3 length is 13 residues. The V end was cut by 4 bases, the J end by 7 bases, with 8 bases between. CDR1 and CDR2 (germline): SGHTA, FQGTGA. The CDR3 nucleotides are TGTGCCAGCAGCTCGGGGTGGAATTCACCCCTCCACTTT. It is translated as CASSSGWNSPLHF.

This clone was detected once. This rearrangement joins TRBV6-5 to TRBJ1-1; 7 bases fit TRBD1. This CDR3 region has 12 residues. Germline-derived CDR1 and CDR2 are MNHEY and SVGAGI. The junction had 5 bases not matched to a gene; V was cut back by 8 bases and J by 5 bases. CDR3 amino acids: CASGRGWTEAFF. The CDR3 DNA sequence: TGTGCCAGCGGCAGGGGGTGGACTGAAGCTTTCTTT.

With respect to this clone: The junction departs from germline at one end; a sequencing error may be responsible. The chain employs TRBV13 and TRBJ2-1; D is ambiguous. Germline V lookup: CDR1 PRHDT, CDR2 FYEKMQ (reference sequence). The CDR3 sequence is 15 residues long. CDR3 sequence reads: CTSSLYSNFYNEQFF. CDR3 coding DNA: TGTACCAGCAGCTTATACTCTAACTTCTACAATGAGCAGTTCTTC.

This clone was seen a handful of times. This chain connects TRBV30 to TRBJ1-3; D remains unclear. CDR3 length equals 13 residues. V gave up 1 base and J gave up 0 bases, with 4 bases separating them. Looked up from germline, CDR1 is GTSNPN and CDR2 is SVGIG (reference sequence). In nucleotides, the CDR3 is TGTGCCTGGAGTGCAAACTCTGGAAACACCATATATTTT. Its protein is CAWSANSGNTIYF.

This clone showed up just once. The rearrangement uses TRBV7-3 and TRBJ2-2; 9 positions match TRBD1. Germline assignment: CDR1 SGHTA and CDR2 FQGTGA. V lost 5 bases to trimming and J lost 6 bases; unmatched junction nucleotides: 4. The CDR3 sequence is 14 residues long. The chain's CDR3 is CASSPGQGPGELFF. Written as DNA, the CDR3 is TGTGCCAGCAGCCCGGGACAGGGACCCGGGGAGCTGTTTTTT. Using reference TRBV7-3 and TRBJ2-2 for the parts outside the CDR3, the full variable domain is GAGVSQTPSNKVTEKGKYVELRCDPISGHTALYWYRQSLGQGPEFLIYFQGTGAADDSGLPNDRFFAVRPEGSVSTLKIQRTERGDSAVYLCASSPGQGPGELFFGEGSRLTVL.

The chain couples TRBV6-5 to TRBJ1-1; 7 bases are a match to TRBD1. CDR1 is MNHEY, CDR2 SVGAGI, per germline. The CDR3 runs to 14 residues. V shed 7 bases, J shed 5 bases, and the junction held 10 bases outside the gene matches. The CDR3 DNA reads TGTGCCAGCAATAACAGGGGAAGGGTTACTGAAGCTTTCTTT. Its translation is CASNNRGRVTEAFF.

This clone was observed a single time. The CDR3 spells CASSRVRIYGYTF. The CDR3 DNA follows: TGTGCCAGTAGTCGTGTCAGAATTTATGGCTACACCTTC. The chain uses TRBV19 and TRBJ1-2, with D uncertain. The CDR3 totals 13 residues. Germline V gene data show CDR1 as LNHDA and CDR2 as SQIVND (reference sequence). Trimming shortened V by 5 bases and J by 5 bases, and 12 bases separated the two germline ends.

The CDR3 DNA sequence: TGCGCCAGCAGCACGGGACAGGGGTATGGCTACACCTTC. It specifies CASSTGQGYGYTF. The V and J genes are TRBV5-1 and TRBJ1-2; 10 bases line up with TRBD1. The CDR3 has 13 residues. V dropped 4 bases and J dropped 5; count of bases not matched to a gene: 2. Germline values: CDR1 SGHRS, CDR2 YFSETQ.

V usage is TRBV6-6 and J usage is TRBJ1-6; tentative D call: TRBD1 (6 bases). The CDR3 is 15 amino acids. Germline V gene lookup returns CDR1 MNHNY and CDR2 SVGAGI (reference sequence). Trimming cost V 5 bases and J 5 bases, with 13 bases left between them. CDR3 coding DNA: TGTGCCAGCAGTCCATACAGGGCAAATAATTCACCCCTCCACTTT. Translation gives CASSPYRANNSPLHF.

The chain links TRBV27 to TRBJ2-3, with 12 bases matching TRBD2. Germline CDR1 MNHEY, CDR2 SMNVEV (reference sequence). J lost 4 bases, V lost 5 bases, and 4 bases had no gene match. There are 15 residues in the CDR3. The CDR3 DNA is TGTGCCAGCAGTGCGACTAGCGGGGGTGCAGATACGCAGTATTTT. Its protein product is CASSATSGGADTQYF.